Shown below are 4 T cell receptor beta chains from a single sample sequenced in a study of blood T cells in healthy people across ages. Together with a sample-barcoded 5' primer, a J-beta primer mix was included in a second PCR lasting about 7 to 12 cycles. MiXCR, run by TCRdb on the 5' RACE reads, gives a single entry per CDR3 protein. The sample records roughly 1,100,000 distinct CDR3 sequences, approximately 26% being singletons. These sequences were also reported in another study, on T cells of mothers and their children.

What was sequenced was blood. These receptors were obtained from a girl under 10 years old in good health.

The CDR3 protein is CSARPRGFETQYF. DNA of the CDR3: TGCAGTGCTCGCCCCAGGGGGTTTGAGACCCAGTACTTC. This chain joins TRBV20-1 and TRBJ2-1; TRBD1 agrees at 7 bases. The J call is in doubt because the DNA end fits TRBJ2-5 better. Looked up from germline, CDR1 is DFQATT and CDR2 is SNEGSKA (reference sequence). CDR3 length equals 13 residues.

This chain uses TRBV10-3 with TRBJ2-7; 8 nucleotides match TRBD1. Germline lookup yields CDR1 ENHRY and CDR2 SYGVKD. J gave up 3 bases and V 9 bases, and 10 bases lay outside the gene matches. The CDR3 is made up of 14 amino acids. The CDR3 DNA reads TGTGCCATGGGAACAGGGGGAAACATCTACGAGCAGTACTTC. This gives the protein CAMGTGGNIYEQYF.

This clonotype was detected once. This chain links TRBV7-3 with TRBJ2-1, with 9 nucleotides matching TRBD2. Germline CDR1 SGHTA, CDR2 FQGTGA. CDR3 length: 15 amino acids. Trimming removed 5 bases from V and 8 bases from J; junction bases left unmatched: 10. This CDR3 is CASSLGVAGVYEQFF. The CDR3, as DNA: TGTGCCAGCAGCCTCGGTGTAGCGGGAGTCTATGAGCAGTTCTTC.

The table lists this clonotype with a few counts. This rearrangement joins TRBV10-3 to TRBJ2-2; TRBD1 or TRBD2 may be the D gene (5 bases each). The V gene's germline CDR1 is ENHRY and CDR2 SYGVKD. Trimming pared 4 bases from V and 5 bases from J, leaving 14 bases between. The CDR3 is 15 amino acids. In DNA form, the CDR3 reads TGTGCCATCAGTGGGTCGGGGCAGATGACCGGGGAGCTGTTTTTT. Protein sequence: CAISGSGQMTGELFF.